Following are 21 T cell receptor beta chains from one sample sequenced in a study of T cells in localized non-small cell lung cancer. Method: immunoSEQ multiplex PCR; TCRdb's copy keeps in-frame clones and lacks some. The sample records 20,000 to 30,000 clones, approximately 85% being singletons. The sample in question was peripheral blood, obtained before any cancer treatment. These receptors all stem from a woman aged 35 to 70 with stage I lung adenocarcinoma.

A single count supports this clone. The J gene is TRBJ1-1, the V gene TRBV19, with TRBD1 identical over 7 bases. Germline V gene sequence: CDR1 LNHDA, CDR2 SQIVND (reference sequence). This CDR3 spans 14 amino acids. The junction had 13 bases not matched to a gene; V was cut back by 8 bases and J by 7 bases. The CDR3 region is CASRPRGRPDEAFF. The CDR3 DNA reads as TGTGCCAGTCGCCCAAGGGGGCGCCCCGATGAAGCTTTCTTT.

The CDR3 sequence: CASSENSGYNSPLHF. The CDR3 DNA reads as TGTGCCAGCAGTGAAAACTCGGGTTATAATTCACCCCTCCACTTT. The V call is TRBV25-1, the J call TRBJ1-6; D remains unclear. CDR3 length: 15 amino acids. V was trimmed by 2 bases and J by 4 bases, leaving 9 bases between them. The germline V gene encodes CDR1 MGHDK and CDR2 SYGVNS.

This clone was seen only once. The rearrangement links TRBV4-3 to TRBJ2-3; 13 bases align to TRBD2. Germline V gene lookup returns CDR1 LGHNA and CDR2 YSLEER. This CDR3 is 18 amino acids long. Losses at the gene ends were 1 base for V and 2 bases for J; bases not matched to a gene: 6. CDR3 loop: CASSQVGLAGSNTDTQYF. The CDR3, as DNA: TGCGCCAGCAGCCAAGTGGGACTAGCGGGGTCAAACACAGATACGCAGTATTTT.

The rearrangement links TRBV5-1 to TRBJ2-3; tentative D call: TRBD1 (7 bases). The CDR3 spans 15 residues. The V and J ends lost 0 bases and 4 bases respectively, with 12 bases between them. The germline V gene has CDR1 SGHRS and CDR2 YFSETQ. DNA of the CDR3: TGCGCCAGCAGCTTGGGGACAGGCGGGGCAGATACGCAGTATTTT. It codes for CASSLGTGGADTQYF.

The CDR3, as DNA: TGCGCCAGCAGCTTACAGGGCCGGGGAGGAAACACCATATATTTT. This gives the protein CASSLQGRGGNTIYF. The rearrangement joins TRBV5-1 to TRBJ1-3; D possibly corresponds to TRBD1 (6 bases). Germline-derived CDR1 and CDR2 are SGHRS and YFSETQ. The CDR3 totals 15 residues. V lost 2 bases, J lost 4 bases, and 13 bases lay in between.

This sequence joins TRBV2 and TRBJ2-3, with TRBD2 identical over 12 bases. The CDR3 extends over 15 amino acids. Losses at the gene ends were 6 bases for V and 3 bases for J; bases not matched to a gene: 4. The germline CDR1 and CDR2 sequences are SNHLY and FYNNEI. The CDR3 DNA is TGTGCCAGCAGCCAACTAGCGGGGGGTACAGATACGCAGTATTTT. Amino acids: CASSQLAGGTDTQYF.

The V call is TRBV15, the J call TRBJ1-6, with a tentative D call TRBD1 (6 bases). V was cut by 0 bases and J by 8 bases, with 8 bases left in between. Germline lookup yields CDR1 LNHNV and CDR2 YYDKDF (reference sequence). The CDR3 spans 14 residues. CDR3 protein: CATSREQGYSPLHF. CDR3 bases: TGTGCCACCAGCAGAGAACAGGGTTATTCACCCCTCCACTTT.

The chain carries TRBV2 and TRBJ1-1; D may be TRBD1 (5 bases). Germline CDR1 is SNHLY and CDR2 is FYNNEI. This CDR3 is built from 13 residues. Trimming shortened V by 7 bases and J by 1 base, and 10 bases separated the two germline ends. The CDR3 coding sequence is TGTGCCAGCATCAGGGAGGGGAACACTGAAGCTTTCTTT. This encodes CASIREGNTEAFF.

The J gene is TRBJ1-6, the V gene TRBV30; tentatively, D is TRBD1 (5 bases). Germline CDR1 reads GTSNPN; CDR2 reads SVGIG (reference sequence). The CDR3 contains 15 residues. V lost 0 bases to trimming and J lost 5 bases, with 11 bases between them. The DNA for the CDR3 is TGTGCCTGGAGTGTAGGCGGGGCCGATAATTCACCCCTCCACTTT. It encodes CAWSVGGADNSPLHF.

The V gene is TRBV6-1, the J gene TRBJ2-3; the D is unclear. This CDR3 comprises 15 residues. Germline CDR1 reads MNHNS; CDR2 reads SASEGT. Trimming removed 4 bases at V and 0 bases at J, with 11 bases between. CDR3 sequence: CASSADGPSTDTQYF. The DNA for the CDR3 is TGTGCCAGCAGTGCGGACGGTCCTAGCACAGATACGCAGTATTTT.

DNA for the CDR3: TGCGCCAGCAGCCAAGATCCAGGACAGGGGGCCTATCAGCCCCAGCATTTT. This gives the protein CASSQDPGQGAYQPQHF. The chain recombines TRBV4-1 with TRBJ1-5; 11 positions match TRBD1. The CDR3 has 17 amino acids. Trimming took 0 bases from V and 5 from J; bases not matched to a gene: 6. Germline CDR1 reads MGHRA; CDR2 reads YSYEKL.

The chain carries TRBV10-3 and TRBJ2-4, with D tentatively TRBD2 (7 bases). Looked up from germline, CDR1 is ENHRY and CDR2 is SYGVKD. CDR3 size: 17 residues. Trimming left V 3 bases short and J 1 base short, with 16 bases between. The CDR3 DNA reads as TGTGCCATCAGTGAACGTGAGGGGGGGGTCGCCAAAAACATTCAGTACTTC. This codes for CAISEREGGVAKNIQYF.

This clone has only a few counts. The chain carries TRBV7-8 and TRBJ1-5; D possibly corresponds to TRBD1 (5 bases). With 5 bases removed from V and 4 bases from J, the gap between germline ends came to 12 bases. The germline V gene has CDR1 SGHVS and CDR2 FQNEAQ. CDR3 length: 14 residues. In DNA form, the CDR3 reads TGTGCCAGCAGCCTCGGCAGGGCTAATCAGCCCCAGCATTTT. This encodes CASSLGRANQPQHF.

The chain uses TRBV4-3 and TRBJ2-2, with D possibly called TRBD1 or TRBD2 (5 bases each). CDR3 size: 14 residues. Germline CDR1 LGHNA, CDR2 YSLEER. Trimming left V 3 bases short and J 7 bases short, with 12 bases between. The CDR3 DNA reads TGCGCCAGCAGCCAGGGGACCACAGGCGGGGAGCTGTTTTTT. Translated: CASSQGTTGGELFF.

The chain has TRBV30 and TRBJ1-2; no firm D call. The germline V gene has CDR1 GTSNPN and CDR2 SVGIG (reference sequence). Trimming left V 2 bases short and J 6 bases short, with 4 bases between. CDR3 length: 10 residues. Here the CDR3 DNA reads TGTGCCTGGAGTAAAAATGGCTACACCTTC. Its translation is CAWSKNGYTF.

The chain employs TRBV7-8 and TRBJ2-2, with a possible D match to TRBD1 (6 bases). Between the trimmed V and J ends, which lost 2 bases and 4 bases, there was a span of 8 bases. The CDR3 loop spans 14 amino acids. Germline lookup yields CDR1 SGHVS and CDR2 FQNEAQ. CDR3 nucleotides: TGTGCCAGCAGCTTAACAGGGCCCACCGGGGAGCTGTTTTTT. Translated: CASSLTGPTGELFF. The complete variable domain, with remaining parts taken from reference TRBV7-8 and TRBJ2-2, reads GAGVSQSPRYKVAKRGQDVALRCDPISGHVSLFWYQQALGQGPEFLTYFQNEAQLDKSGLPSDRFFAERPEGSVSTLKIQRTQQEDSAVYLCASSLTGPTGELFFGEGSRLTVL.

The chain recombines TRBV7-6 with TRBJ2-7; TRBD2 might be the D (5 bases). The V gene lost 3 bases and the J gene lost 4 bases, with 10 bases spanning the gap. The germline gives CDR1 SGHVS, CDR2 FNYEAQ. The CDR3 contains 13 residues. The CDR3 here is CASSFARDYEQYF. For the CDR3, the DNA is TGTGCCAGCAGCTTCGCCCGGGATTACGAGCAGTACTTC.

This clone is a singleton in its sample. The rearrangement links TRBV5-1 to TRBJ1-1; tentative D call: TRBD1 (5 bases). The CDR3 loop spans 15 amino acids. The V and J ends lost 4 bases and 3 bases respectively, with 16 bases between them. In germline, CDR1 is SGHRS, CDR2 YFSETQ. CDR3 loop: CASSIRERGDTEAFF. As DNA, the CDR3 is TGCGCCAGCAGCATTAGGGAGAGGGGAGACACTGAAGCTTTCTTT.

The chain employs TRBV30 and TRBJ1-2, with 10 bases lining up with TRBD1. Germline V CDR1 and CDR2: GTSNPN, SVGIG (reference sequence). The J segment lost 8 bases and the V segment lost 5 bases, leaving 5 bases of the junction unmatched. CDR3 length: 12 residues. The CDR3 DNA reads TGTGCCTGGGAGACAGGGGGCGGAGGCTACACCTTC. The encoded protein is CAWETGGGGYTF.

V and J are TRBV6-5 and TRBJ2-1; no reliable D call. CDR1 is MNHEY and CDR2 is SVGAGI in the germline V gene. Trimming cost V 6 bases and J 3 bases, with 6 bases left between them. CDR3 length equals 12 residues. The CDR3 DNA follows: TGTGCCAGCAGCACGCTCTACAATGAGCAGTTCTTC. Its protein is CASSTLYNEQFF.

This clone was counted a few times. The chain has TRBV5-1 and TRBJ1-4; D might be TRBD1 (5 bases). Trimming took off 5 bases at V and 4 bases at J, with 12 bases between the two ends. There are 14 residues in the CDR3. Germline values: CDR1 SGHRS, CDR2 YFSETQ. In DNA, the CDR3 is TGCGCCAGCAGTTCCAGGGTGGATAATGAAAAACTGTTTTTT. It yields the protein CASSSRVDNEKLFF.